The 22 T cell receptor beta chains reported below all come from one sample, sequenced in a study of naive and memory T cell subsets. General study findings and limits: Especially in CD8 cells, naive repertoires contained a few larger clonotypes, possibly CD45RA-re-expressing memory cells.

Both TRBC1 and TRBC2 were covered by a beta constant-region primer of two equimolar oligonucleotides. Ligated cDNA was amplified by four rounds of PCR with nested alpha and beta constant-region primers and SP2. MiXCR was run by TCRdb on the UMI-ligation and nested PCR reads, yielding one entry per CDR3 protein. The sample carries over 80,000 distinct CDR3 sequences, about 11% recorded once. Their target antigens are unknown. Sequencing was done on a sample of naive CD4+ T cells from blood. The receptors were gathered from a human donor in good health.

This rearrangement joins TRBV2 to TRBJ2-3; D uncertain. V was cut by 7 bases and J by 2 bases, with 10 bases left in between. CDR3 length: 13 residues. Germline-derived CDR1 and CDR2 are SNHLY and FYNNEI. CDR3 residues: CASMWRFTDTQYF. The CDR3 DNA is TGTGCCAGCATGTGGCGGTTCACAGATACGCAGTATTTT.

The chain has TRBV30 and TRBJ1-6, with D perhaps matching TRBD1 (6 bases). The ends were cut back, 3 bases at V and 8 bases at J, with 14 bases in the middle. This CDR3 is built from 14 residues. Per germline, CDR1 GTSNPN and CDR2 SVGIG (reference sequence). The DNA of the CDR3 is TGTGCCTGGAGCCCTGGGGGCAGCGATTCACCCCTCCACTTT. Its protein is CAWSPGGSDSPLHF.

The chain recombines TRBV12-3 or TRBV12-4 with TRBJ1-6; no firm D call. V shed 8 bases and J shed 5 bases, with 7 bases lying between them. The CDR3 loop spans 12 amino acids. This chain's CDR3 is CASGPHNSPLHF. DNA of the CDR3: TGTGCCAGCGGTCCACATAATTCACCCCTCCACTTT.

This clonotype was counted between two and nine times. This rearrangement joins TRBV5-4 to TRBJ2-1, with TRBD2 matching over 10 bases. Germline V gene sequence: CDR1 SGHNT, CDR2 YYREEE (reference sequence). The length of the CDR3 is 17 residues. The J segment lost 2 bases and the V segment lost 6 bases, leaving 11 bases of the junction unmatched. CDR3 residues: CASTLTSLAGAYNEQFF. CDR3 DNA sequence: TGTGCCAGCACCCTGACCTCTCTAGCGGGGGCCTACAATGAGCAGTTCTTC.

This clonotype was counted at least ten times. The chain has TRBV4-2 and TRBJ2-7, with D perhaps given as TRBD1 or TRBD2 (6 bases each). The V gene's germline CDR1 is LGHNA and CDR2 YNFKEQ. The CDR3 is made up of 17 amino acids. V shed 1 base and J shed 5 bases, with 21 bases lying between them. Here the CDR3 DNA reads TGTGCCAGCAGCCAAGGGCCGACGGGGGCTGTTGGGGACGAGCAGTACTTC. Amino acids: CASSQGPTGAVGDEQYF.

This clonotype occurred a few times. The V and J genes are TRBV7-9 and TRBJ2-3, with D maybe TRBD2 (5 bases). Trimming removed 5 bases at V and 0 bases at J, with 12 bases between. In germline, CDR1 is SEHNR, CDR2 FQNEAQ (reference sequence). The CDR3 has 15 residues. CDR3 in amino acids: CASSPARGSTDTQYF. CDR3 sequence (DNA): TGTGCCAGCAGCCCGGCTCGGGGAAGCACAGATACGCAGTATTTT.

CDR3 region: CASSLGGGAQETQYF. In nucleotides, the CDR3 is TGTGCCAGCAGCTTAGGCGGAGGGGCTCAAGAGACCCAGTACTTC. The V gene is TRBV7-9, the J gene TRBJ2-5; D possibly corresponds to TRBD2 (6 bases). This CDR3 spans 15 amino acids. Trimming removed 1 base at V and 2 bases at J, with 11 bases between. The V gene's germline CDR1 is SEHNR and CDR2 FQNEAQ (reference sequence).

Comments on this clonotype: Germline is not matched at one junction end, which may reflect a read error. This chain connects TRBV5-5 to TRBJ2-5, with TRBD2 matching over 8 bases. Germline CDR1 is SGHKS and CDR2 is YYEKEE (reference sequence). There are 16 residues in the CDR3. CDR3 in DNA: TGTGCCAGCAGCTTGGGGCTAGCGGGCCCCCAAGAGACCCAGAACTTC. Translating it yields CASSLGLAGPQETQNF.

The sample holds a few counts of this clonotype. The gene calls are TRBV27 and TRBJ1-1; D is unclear. Trimming removed 2 bases from V and 1 base from J, with 17 bases in between. From germline, CDR1 is MNHEY and CDR2 SMNVEV (reference sequence). This CDR3 contains 17 residues. CDR3 region: CASSLNRYAVRNTEAFF. The CDR3 DNA reads as TGTGCCAGCAGTTTAAATAGGTACGCGGTACGGAACACTGAAGCTTTCTTT.

The DNA for the CDR3 is TGTGCCAGTAGTCCCCGAGGGGACAGGGACAATCAGCCCCAGCATTTT. It is translated as CASSPRGDRDNQPQHF. This sequence joins TRBV19 and TRBJ1-5, with 9 bases lining up with TRBD1. Per germline, CDR1 LNHDA and CDR2 SQIVND (reference sequence). The CDR3 has 16 residues. J lost 3 bases, V lost 5 bases, and 8 bases had no gene match.

This sequence joins TRBV12-3 or TRBV12-4 and TRBJ2-1, with 9 nucleotides matching TRBD1. The CDR3 consists of 14 residues. V shed 6 bases, J shed 0 bases, and the junction held 0 bases outside the gene matches. CDR3: CASRTGGSYNEQFF. The CDR3 DNA is TGTGCCAGCAGGACAGGGGGCTCCTACAATGAGCAGTTCTTC.

This chain connects TRBV29-1 to TRBJ2-3; TRBD2 matches 8 bases. The V segment lost 3 bases and the J segment 5 bases; nucleotides outside the gene matches: 10. Germline assignment: CDR1 SQVTM and CDR2 ANQGSEA. The CDR3 is 15 residues long. In DNA, the CDR3 is TGCAGCGTTGATTTAGGCGGGGGGCTGGTAGATACGCAGTATTTT. It is translated as CSVDLGGGLVDTQYF.

V usage is TRBV10-3 and J usage is TRBJ2-7; possible D gene TRBD2, 6 bases. CDR3 length: 12 amino acids. Germline values: CDR1 ENHRY, CDR2 SYGVKD. Trimming cost V 4 bases and J 8 bases, with 12 bases left between them. CDR3 loop: CAISVGGGQQYF. The CDR3 bases are TGTGCCATCAGTGTGGGGGGAGGACAGCAGTACTTC.

The V and J genes are TRBV20-1 and TRBJ2-1, with D unresolved. The ends were cut back, 7 bases at V and 5 bases at J, with 9 bases in the middle. Germline CDR1 is DFQATT and CDR2 is SNEGSKA (reference sequence). There are 11 residues in the CDR3. The CDR3 spells CSVPSNNEQFF. The CDR3 nucleotides are TGCAGTGTCCCATCTAACAATGAGCAGTTCTTC.

This clonotype has just a few counts. The rearrangement uses TRBV7-2 and TRBJ2-7; TRBD2 aligns across 13 bases. Trimming at V came to 4 bases and at J to 2 bases, leaving 5 bases not matched to a gene. The CDR3 has 16 amino acids. Germline CDR1 reads SGHTA; CDR2 reads FQGNSA. CDR3 sequence (DNA): TGTGCCAGCAGCTCGCCTGGACTAGCGGGGGCCTACGAGCAGTACTTC. It encodes CASSSPGLAGAYEQYF.

This clonotype appeared many times. The chain recombines TRBV11-1 with TRBJ1-1, with unresolved D. The CDR3 is 15 amino acids. V shed 1 base and J shed 4 bases, with 13 bases lying between them. Germline V gives CDR1 SGHAT, CDR2 FQDESV (reference sequence). CDR3 in amino acids: CASSLVSGLITEAFF. The CDR3 DNA is TGTGCCAGCAGCTTAGTCAGCGGCCTGATCACTGAAGCTTTCTTT.

This clonotype was counted between two and nine times. This chain links TRBV4-3 with TRBJ2-1, with 8 nucleotides matching TRBD2. J lost 10 bases, V lost 4 bases, and 15 bases had no gene match. The CDR3 is 16 amino acids. Per germline, CDR1 LGHNA and CDR2 YSLEER. CDR3 amino acids: CASSRLSGVEGGEQFF. The DNA of the CDR3 is TGCGCCAGCAGCCGACTTAGCGGGGTAGAGGGTGGAGAGCAGTTCTTC.

This clonotype was picked up a small number of times. The chain couples TRBV29-1 to TRBJ1-1, with D unresolved. The germline gives CDR1 SQVTM, CDR2 ANQGSEA. V lost 6 bases to trimming and J lost 3 bases, with 8 bases between them. The length of the CDR3 is 11 residues. The CDR3 is CSVVSDTEAFF. CDR3 nucleotides: TGCAGCGTGGTGTCGGACACTGAAGCTTTCTTT.

This clonotype was observed a few times. The gene calls are TRBV4-3 and TRBJ2-6; a weak D match, TRBD1 (6 bases). Per the germline V gene, CDR1 is LGHNA and CDR2 is YSLEER. The CDR3 is 18 residues long. Trimming shortened V by 6 bases and J by 2 bases, and 20 bases separated the two germline ends. The CDR3 loop is CASSRTGFENPGANVLTF. CDR3 sequence (DNA): TGCGCCAGCAGTCGTACAGGGTTTGAAAACCCTGGGGCCAACGTCCTGACTTTC.

V is TRBV20-1 and J is TRBJ2-4; weak D call: TRBD2 (6 bases). The CDR3 contains 15 residues. Germline-derived CDR1 and CDR2 are DFQATT and SNEGSKA (reference sequence). The V end was cut by 0 bases, the J end by 5 bases, with 14 bases between. Here the CDR3 reads CSARDIGGRENIQYF. For the CDR3, the DNA is TGCAGTGCTAGAGATATCGGGGGAAGGGAAAACATTCAGTACTTC.

This clonotype was counted many times. The chain couples TRBV5-6 to TRBJ2-3; D possibly corresponds to TRBD1 (6 bases). V gave up 0 bases and J gave up 4 bases, with 12 bases separating them. In germline, CDR1 is SGHDT, CDR2 YYEEEE. The CDR3 runs to 15 residues. The CDR3 is CASSLVGGASDTQYF. CDR3 DNA: TGTGCCAGCAGCTTGGTTGGGGGCGCCTCAGATACGCAGTATTTT.

This clonotype was observed a few times. V gene TRBV29-1 combines with J gene TRBJ1-1; D remains unclear. Trimming cost V 2 bases and J 5 bases, with 15 bases left between them. The CDR3 totals 14 residues. CDR1 is SQVTM, CDR2 ANQGSEA, per germline. The DNA for the CDR3 is TGCAGCGTTGAACTTCGGTCAGGTGGGACTGAAGCTTTCTTT. Amino acids: CSVELRSGGTEAFF.